The 11 T cell receptor beta chains reported below all come from one sample, sequenced in a study of T-cell reconstitution after alpha-beta-depleted transplantation in children. The TCRbeta library was prepared with unique molecular identifiers. TCRdb itself ran the PCR reads through MiXCR, one entry per CDR3 protein. The table has hundreds of thousands of distinct CDR3 sequences, roughly 17% seen once. The sequencing used PBMCs from the stem cell graft donor, collected from the stem cell graft. Every receptor here comes from a human donor who donated a stem cell graft to a child with acute myeloid leukemia.

The rearrangement links TRBV5-1 to TRBJ2-7; 9 bases line up with TRBD1. Trimming at V came to 6 bases and at J to 3 bases, leaving 10 bases not matched to a gene. CDR1 and CDR2 from the germline V gene are SGHRS and YFSETQ. The CDR3 has 15 amino acids. The CDR3 nucleotides read TGCGCCAGCACCCCGTTTCGGGACAGGGACTACGAGCAGTACTTC. This sequence encodes CASTPFRDRDYEQYF.

This clonotype has at least ten counts. V gene TRBV20-1 combines with J gene TRBJ2-3; weak D call: TRBD2 (6 bases). Trimming cost V 0 bases and J 7 bases, with 14 bases left between them. This CDR3 contains 14 residues. Per the germline V gene, CDR1 is DFQATT and CDR2 is SNEGSKA (reference sequence). CDR3 sequence: CSAREPGLPNTQYF. DNA for the CDR3: TGCAGTGCTAGAGAACCGGGACTTCCCAATACGCAGTATTTT.

Many counts were recorded for this clonotype. The chain links TRBV10-3 to TRBJ1-5; D is undetermined. This CDR3 is built from 14 residues. The germline CDR1 and CDR2 sequences are ENHRY and SYGVKD. Trimming removed 2 bases at V and 5 bases at J, with 10 bases between. CDR3 in DNA: TGTGCCATCAGTGAGAGGGCGGTCGATCAGCCCCAGCATTTT. It encodes CAISERAVDQPQHF.

This clonotype was seen at least ten times. The CDR3 here is CSVRTGGQPQHF. In DNA, the CDR3 is TGCAGCGTTCGGACAGGGGGCCAGCCCCAGCATTTT. The chain combines TRBV29-1 with TRBJ1-5; 11 bases are shared with TRBD1. The CDR3 loop spans 12 amino acids. The J segment lost 7 bases and the V segment lost 5 bases, leaving 1 base of the junction unmatched. CDR1 and CDR2 from the germline V gene are SQVTM and ANQGSEA.

The chain is built from TRBV4-3 and TRBJ1-2, with 7 bases fitting TRBD1. V gave up 4 bases and J gave up 4 bases; unmatched junction bases: 9. CDR1 and CDR2 (germline): LGHNA, YSLEER. The CDR3 runs to 15 residues. The CDR3 is CASSLDRDPSYGYTF. Here the CDR3 DNA reads TGCGCCAGCAGCCTTGACAGGGACCCCTCCTATGGCTACACCTTC.

This clonotype was seen a few times. The chain is built from TRBV15 and TRBJ2-3; TRBD2 is a possible D gene (6 bases). With 1 base removed from V and 1 base from J, the gap between germline ends came to 12 bases. Germline CDR1 reads LNHNV; CDR2 reads YYDKDF (reference sequence). This CDR3 comprises 16 residues. CDR3 nucleotide sequence: TGTGCCACCAGCAGAGGCGGGACCTATGGCACAGATACGCAGTATTTT. This codes for CATSRGGTYGTDTQYF.

This clonotype was detected only a few times. The V call is TRBV5-6, the J call TRBJ2-7; D uncertain. V lost 2 bases to trimming and J lost 0 bases, with 6 bases between them. CDR1 and CDR2 (germline): SGHDT, YYEEEE. The CDR3 extends over 13 amino acids. CDR3 bases: TGTGCCAGCAGCTTCAGGAACTCCTACGAGCAGTACTTC. Encoded protein: CASSFRNSYEQYF.

The table lists this clonotype with many counts. The chain combines TRBV24-1 with TRBJ2-2; 7 bases are shared with TRBD2. CDR3 length: 16 amino acids. V lost 9 bases to trimming and J lost 5 bases; unmatched junction nucleotides: 14. CDR1 and CDR2 from the germline V gene are KGHDR and SFDVKD. CDR3: CATGLMDGGGTGELFF. Here the CDR3 DNA reads TGTGCCACCGGGCTAATGGACGGGGGAGGGACCGGGGAGCTGTTTTTT.

This clonotype was observed a handful of times. The V and J genes are TRBV29-1 and TRBJ2-4, with D hard to call. The CDR3 is 14 residues long. V gave up 4 bases and J gave up 1 base, with 11 bases separating them. From germline, CDR1 is SQVTM and CDR2 ANQGSEA. CDR3: CSVAKRLAKNIQYF. The CDR3 DNA sequence: TGCAGCGTTGCCAAACGCCTCGCCAAAAACATTCAGTACTTC. The full variable domain, its missing parts supplied by reference TRBV29-1 and TRBJ2-4, is SAVISQKPSRDICQRGTSLTIQCQVDSQVTMMFWYRQQPGQSLTLIATANQGSEATYESGFVIDKFPISRPNLTFSTLTVSNMSPEDSSIYLCSVAKRLAKNIQYFGAGTRLSVL.

In its sample, this clonotype was seen many times. The genes are TRBV20-1 and TRBJ1-1; TRBD1 matches 7 bases. This CDR3 contains 12 residues. Germline V gene sequence: CDR1 DFQATT, CDR2 SNEGSKA (reference sequence). With 1 base clipped from V and 8 bases from J, the junction kept 4 bases outside the gene matches. CDR3 coding DNA: TGCAGTGCTAGAGCCCAGGGGGGGGAAGCTTTCTTT. Protein product: CSARAQGGEAFF.

This clonotype has at least ten counts. J is TRBJ2-5 and V is TRBV5-6, with D perhaps matching TRBD1 or TRBD2 (5 bases each). Germline-derived CDR1 and CDR2 are SGHDT and YYEEEE. Trimming took 4 bases from V and 5 from J, leaving 18 bases between them. This CDR3 contains 15 residues. DNA for the CDR3: TGTGCCAGCAGCCCTCCGGGACCAGGACGGGAGACCCAGTACTTC. It translates to CASSPPGPGRETQYF.